A selection of T cell receptor beta chains follows, all from one sample in a study of CD8 T cells in ankylosing spondylitis. Each CDR3 protein is one row after TCRdb ran MiXCR on the 5' RACE reads. This table holds approximately 100,000 distinct CDR3 sequences, over 6.5% found once. The specimen was blood, either unsorted or a sorted T cell fraction (not recorded which). These receptors were taken from a male donor with ankylosing spondylitis or in good health (not recorded which). CDR3s include the opening cysteine and the closing phenylalanine or tryptophan. Each record gives: clone size, V gene, D gene, J gene, CDR3 DNA, CDR3 protein. A D gene is named only where the DNA matches it firmly. Size values are once, few and many counts, or a class for expanded clones, and some rows have none.

>few|TRBV4-3|TRBD1|TRBJ2-7
TGCGCCAGCAGCCATGGACAGGGATACGAGCAGTACTTC
CASSHGQGYEQYF
>many|TRBV12-3/TRBV12-4|TRBD2|TRBJ2-7
TGTGCCAGCAGTACCGGGACTACCTACGAGCAGTACTTC
CASSTGTTYEQYF
>many|TRBV5-6|NA|TRBJ1-5
TGTGCCAGCAGCCTCCAGGGTACGGTCACTCAGCCCCAGCATTTT
CASSLQGTVTQPQHF
>many|TRBV5-1|NA|TRBJ2-6
TGCGCCAGCAGCTTGGAGAACTCTGGGGCCAACGTCCTGACTTTC
CASSLENSGANVLTF
>NA|TRBV20-1|NA|TRBJ2-3
TGCAGTGCTAGTGTGGATAGTAACTACCCAGATACGCAGTATTTT
CSASVDSNYPDTQYF
>many|TRBV11-2|TRBD1|TRBJ1-1
TGTGCCAGCAGCCCCCTGACAGGGTGGCTTAACACTGAAGCTTTCTTT
CASSPLTGWLNTEAFF
>many|TRBV29-1|TRBD2|TRBJ2-1
TGCAGCGTTCCCCGACTAGCGGGAGTAAACAATGAGCAGTTCTTC
CSVPRLAGVNNEQFF
>many|TRBV19|NA|TRBJ1-5
TGTGCCAGTTCAAGGGGTAGCAATCAGCCCCAGCATTTT
CASSRGSNQPQHF
>many|TRBV4-1|TRBD2|TRBJ2-5
TGCGCCAGCAGCCTACTTTCTAGACTAGCGGGAGAAGAGACCCAGTACTTC
CASSLLSRLAGEETQYF
>few|TRBV7-3|TRBD1|TRBJ2-7
TGTGCCAGCAGCTTCATCTTGACAGGGGGAGGTTACGAGCAGTACTTC
CASSFILTGGGYEQYF
>many|TRBV5-5|NA|TRBJ1-1
TGTGCCAGCAGCCCCTGGGCAGGGGTGTGGACTGAAGCTTTCTTT
CASSPWAGVWTEAFF
>many|TRBV20-1|NA|TRBJ2-7
TGCAGTGCTTACGACGGGCCCCCCTACGAGCAGTACTTC
CSAYDGPPYEQYF
>many|TRBV29-1|TRBD1|TRBJ1-1
TGCAGCGTGATGGACAGGTTGAACACTGAAGCTTTCTTT
CSVMDRLNTEAFF
>few|TRBV20-1|TRBD2|TRBJ2-1
TGCAGTGCTAGGGGACTAGCGGGAGGGTGGGGCAATGAGCAGTTCTTC
CSARGLAGGWGNEQFF
>many|TRBV10-3|NA|TRBJ2-7
TGTGCCATCAGTGAGGTGGGGAGCGCTAACGAGCAGTACTTC
CAISEVGSANEQYF
>many|TRBV20-1|NA|TRBJ2-3
TGCAGTGCCTTGCCCCTAAGGCGGGGCACAGATACGCAGTATTTT
CSALPLRRGTDTQYF
>few|TRBV20-1|NA|TRBJ1-2
TGCAGTGCTGTACAAGGCGGCTATGGCTACACCTTC
CSAVQGGYGYTF
>many|TRBV20-1|NA|TRBJ2-2
TGCAGTGCTAGAGTTAACACCGGGGAGCTGTTTTTT
CSARVNTGELFF
>many|TRBV5-5|NA|TRBJ1-5
TGTGCCAGCAGCCCCCAGTCGGTGGGGCAGCCCCAGCATTTT
CASSPQSVGQPQHF
>many|TRBV28|TRBD1|TRBJ1-5
TGTGCCAGCACCACGGGACAGGGTAATCAGCCCCAGCATTTT
CASTTGQGNQPQHF
>many|TRBV20-1|NA|TRBJ2-2
TGCAGTGCTTGGGGTGGGGAGCTGTTTTTT
CSAWGGELFF
>many|TRBV20-1|NA|TRBJ2-1
TGCAGTGCTGTGAGCGACCCATCCTACAATGAGCAGTTCTTC
CSAVSDPSYNEQFF
>many|TRBV5-6|TRBD2|TRBJ2-1
TGTGCCAGCAGCTTGGAAGTGGGACTAGCGGGGGGGATCACCTACAATGAGCAGTTCTTC
CASSLEVGLAGGITYNEQFF
>many|TRBV9|NA|TRBJ2-5
TGTGCCAGCAGCGTAGAGGGACGCTTCAACCAAGAGACCCAGTACTTC
CASSVEGRFNQETQYF
>many|TRBV11-2|NA|TRBJ2-7
TGTGCCAGCATCCCAAGTTGGGCCAGGGGGCCGGCTAGCGGCTACGAGCAGTACTTC
CASIPSWARGPASGYEQYF
>many|TRBV2|NA|TRBJ2-1
TGTGCCAGCAGTGAAGTAGGGCCCGGGCGTGAGCAGTTCTTC
CASSEVGPGREQFF
>many|TRBV29-1|TRBD2|TRBJ2-5
TGCAGCGTTGAGCGGACTAGCGTGACCCAGTACTTC
CSVERTSVTQYF
>many|TRBV7-6|NA|TRBJ2-7
TGTGCCAGCAGCTTAGGCCCCACTGTGAGCTCCTACGAGCAGTACTTC
CASSLGPTVSSYEQYF
>few|TRBV18|TRBD2|TRBJ2-5
TGTGCCAGCTCAACCCGGACTAGCGGGAGGGTTCGAGAGACCCAGTACTTC
CASSTRTSGRVRETQYF
>many|TRBV18|NA|TRBJ1-6
TGTGCCAGCTCACCAAACTATAATTCACCCCTCCACTTT
CASSPNYNSPLHF
>many|TRBV10-3|NA|TRBJ2-3
TGTGCCATCAGTGAGTCCCGGGACCCAAGGAGCACAGATACGCAGTATTTT
CAISESRDPRSTDTQYF
>many|TRBV27|TRBD2|TRBJ2-1
TGTGCCAGCAGTAAACTAGCGGGATCGGGCCAGGGGGAGCAGTTCTTC
CASSKLAGSGQGEQFF
>NA|TRBV5-1|NA|TRBJ2-7
TGCGCCAGCAGCCTGTTGTCATCATCCTACGAGCAGTACTTC
CASSLLSSSYEQYF
>many|TRBV12-3/TRBV12-4|NA|TRBJ2-7
TGTGCCAGCAGTTTAGAGACCGCCGAGCAGTACTTC
CASSLETAEQYF
>many|TRBV20-1|TRBD2|TRBJ2-5
TGCAGTGCTAGGGGCCCTAGCGGCCCGGAGACCCAGTACTTC
CSARGPSGPETQYF
>NA|TRBV7-2|NA|TRBJ2-2
TGTGCCAGCAGCTTAGATGGCGGGAACACCGGGGAGCTGTTTTTT
CASSLDGGNTGELFF
>many|TRBV7-8|TRBD2|TRBJ2-2
TGTGCCAGCAGCTTATCTCTAGCGGCGGGGGAGACCGGGGAGCTGTTTTTT
CASSLSLAAGETGELFF
>NA|TRBV7-3|TRBD2|TRBJ2-5
TGTGCCAGCTGGGCTAGCGGGGAGACCCAGTACTTC
CASWASGETQYF
>many|TRBV14|TRBD1|TRBJ2-1
TGTGCCAGCAGGGGGACAGGGGCTGATGAGCAGTTCTTC
CASRGTGADEQFF
>many|TRBV3-1|NA|TRBJ2-3
TGTGCCAGCAGCCAAGACAACGGAGATACGCAGTATTTT
CASSQDNGDTQYF
>NA|TRBV20-1|NA|TRBJ2-6
TGCAGTGCTAGCTCGTCTGGGGCCAACGTCCTGACTTTC
CSASSSGANVLTF
>many|TRBV7-8|TRBD1|TRBJ1-5
TGTGCCAGCAGCCGTGCGCAGGGGGAGTACCAGCCCCAGCATTTT
CASSRAQGEYQPQHF
>many|TRBV20-1|NA|TRBJ2-4
TGCAGTGCTAGAAATGCCCCCAAAAACATTCAGTACTTC
CSARNAPKNIQYF
>NA|TRBV7-2|NA|TRBJ2-1
TGTGCCAGCAGCCTCAGGGGGGCGGGAGCTTCCTACAATGAGCAGTTCTTC
CASSLRGAGASYNEQFF
>many|TRBV7-6|NA|TRBJ1-1
TGTGCCAGCAGCCTACGTCCGAGAGGGGAGGGTCGGGCTTTCTTT
CASSLRPRGEGRAFF
>many|TRBV10-3|NA|TRBJ2-2
TGTGCCCTAGGGACGCTTCACACCGGGGAGCTGTTTTTT
CALGTLHTGELFF
>once|TRBV28|NA|TRBJ2-7
TGTGCCAGCACCGTCGGTATCTCCTACGAGCAGTACTTC
CASTVGISYEQYF
>many|TRBV5-1|TRBD2|TRBJ2-1
TGCGCCAGCAGCCTTACCGGGACTAGCGGCAATGAGCAGTTCTTC
CASSLTGTSGNEQFF
>many|TRBV18|NA|TRBJ1-1
TGTGCCAGCTCAGCCAACACGAACACTGAAGCTTTCTTT
CASSANTNTEAFF
>many|TRBV12-3/TRBV12-4|NA|TRBJ1-5
TGTGCCAGCAGTTCCGGGGGGGGCAGAGCGGATCAGCCCCAGCATTTT
CASSSGGGRADQPQHF
>many|TRBV5-1|NA|TRBJ2-3
TGCGCCAGCAGCGCCGGGACTCTCTTAAGCCTCACAGATACGCAGTATTTT
CASSAGTLLSLTDTQYF
>many|TRBV7-2|TRBD1|TRBJ2-4
TGTGCCAGCAGTCCGCACAGGGGAGCCAAAAACATTCAGTACTTC
CASSPHRGAKNIQYF
>NA|TRBV30|NA|TRBJ2-2
TGTGCCTGGAGTCCCATGGGTACCGGGGAGCTGTTTTTT
CAWSPMGTGELFF
>many|TRBV29-1|TRBD2|TRBJ2-1
TGCAGCGTTGTTGGGACTAGCTTCCACAATGAGCAGTTCTTC
CSVVGTSFHNEQFF
>many|TRBV20-1|TRBD2|TRBJ2-3
TGCAGTGCTAGAGACCGACTAGCGGGAACAGATACGCAGTATTTT
CSARDRLAGTDTQYF
>many|TRBV29-1|NA|TRBJ1-6
TGCAGCGCCCGGGTGGGGTCTACAGATAATTCACCCCTCCACTTT
CSARVGSTDNSPLHF
>NA|TRBV18|TRBD1|TRBJ1-5
TGTGCCAGCTCACGACAGGGCAGCCTGCCCCAGCATTTT
CASSRQGSLPQHF
>many|TRBV20-1|NA|TRBJ1-1
TGCAGTGCCTCGGGGGCACCGGGCCCTGAAGCTTTCTTT
CSASGAPGPEAFF
>few|TRBV7-2|TRBD2|TRBJ2-2
TGTGCCACTCTCGGGGGGACGAACACCGGGGAGCTGTTTTTT
CATLGGTNTGELFF
>NA|TRBV7-9|NA|TRBJ1-1
TGTGCCAGCAGCTTAGTGAAGGGGGGGTTAGACACTGAAGCTTTCTTT
CASSLVKGGLDTEAFF